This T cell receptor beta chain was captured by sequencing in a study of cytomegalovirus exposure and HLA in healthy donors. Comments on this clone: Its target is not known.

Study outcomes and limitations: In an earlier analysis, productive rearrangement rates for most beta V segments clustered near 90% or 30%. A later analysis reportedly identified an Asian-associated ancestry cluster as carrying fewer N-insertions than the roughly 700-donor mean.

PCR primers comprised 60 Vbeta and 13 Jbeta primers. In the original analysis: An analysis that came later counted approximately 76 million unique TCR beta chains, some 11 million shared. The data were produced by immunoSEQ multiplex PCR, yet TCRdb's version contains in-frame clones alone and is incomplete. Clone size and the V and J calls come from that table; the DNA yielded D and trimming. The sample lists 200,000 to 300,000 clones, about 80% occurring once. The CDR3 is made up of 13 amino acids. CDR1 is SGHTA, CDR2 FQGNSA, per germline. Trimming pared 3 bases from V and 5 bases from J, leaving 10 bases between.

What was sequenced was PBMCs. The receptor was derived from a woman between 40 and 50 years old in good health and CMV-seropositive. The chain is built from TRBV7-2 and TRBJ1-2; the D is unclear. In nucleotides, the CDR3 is TGTGCCAGCAGCTTTCGAGAGGTTTATGGCTACACCTTC. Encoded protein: CASSFREVYGYTF.